The following is a TCR beta chain sequence with its context. The antigen remains undetermined. A read error is the likely source, as a far larger clone sits one nucleotide away. Molecular barcoded adaptors covering alpha/delta and beta/gamma chains were used on around 370 ng RNA. Using its own MiXCR run on the reads, TCRdb lists one record per CDR3 protein. The sample holds some 30,000 distinct CDR3 sequences, about 18% seen once. This specimen comes from a study of read filtering for tumor transcriptome and immune sequencing. Study-wide context: Among patients, some 17 were male and more than 13 female, aged about 47 to 85 (mean about 69). Whole-transcriptome libraries were prepared after DNase treatment.

The study, taken as a whole, reports: Single-read clonotypes: around 81% of IR-seq clonotypes (roughly 3.5% of reads), more than 70% of RNA-seq clonotypes (under 50% of reads). IR-seq and RNA-seq agreed better without single-read clonotypes.

The germline V gene encodes CDR1 MNHNY and CDR2 SVGAGI (reference sequence). The CDR3 extends over 15 amino acids. V gene TRBV6-6 combines with J gene TRBJ2-7; TRBD1 matches 11 bases. The sample taken for sequencing was a population of CD138-negative cells sorted from bone marrow. The receptor was isolated from a donor aged 40 or older with multiple myeloma. The CDR3 sequence is CANSARTGGDYEQYF. CDR3 nucleotides: TGTGCCAACAGTGCCAGGACAGGGGGCGATTACGAGCAGTACTTC.